The 22 T cell receptor beta chains listed next were all sequenced from one sample in a study of neoadjuvant nivolumab and ipilimumab in lung cancer. Produced via immunoSEQ multiplex PCR; TCRdb's table is partial and in-frame only. Among fewer than 4,500 clones listed, roughly 76% were seen once. The sample consisted of adjacent normal lung tissue, taken after neoadjuvant nivolumab, alone or with ipilimumab, at or shortly before surgery. Receptors originate from an adult with non-small cell lung cancer.

This chain joins TRBV5-1 and TRBJ2-3; the match to TRBD2 covers 11 bases. V lost 4 bases, J lost 3 bases, and 4 bases stayed unmatched. The CDR3 runs to 15 residues. Germline assignment: CDR1 SGHRS and CDR2 YFSETQ. Here the CDR3 reads CASSDGLAGTDTQYF. CDR3 in DNA: TGCGCCAGCAGCGATGGACTAGCGGGTACAGATACGCAGTATTTT.

This clone was seen only once. The chain employs TRBV6-5 and TRBJ1-1, with D uncertain. V lost 2 bases and J lost 4, with 11 bases in between. CDR1 is MNHEY, CDR2 SVGAGI, per germline. The CDR3 has 14 amino acids. The CDR3 nucleotides read TGTGCCAGCAGTTACACGGCCTGGGGCACTGAAGCTTTCTTT. Translated: CASSYTAWGTEAFF.

The rearrangement links TRBV7-2 to TRBJ2-1; D is ambiguous. This CDR3 contains 16 residues. V was trimmed by 2 bases and J by 3 bases, leaving 14 bases between them. Germline CDR1 SGHTA, CDR2 FQGNSA. The CDR3 nucleotides read TGTGCCAGCAGCTTAACAATTAGCACCATCTACAATGAGCAGTTCTTC. It is translated as CASSLTISTIYNEQFF.

The J gene is TRBJ2-2, the V gene TRBV5-1; a weak D match, TRBD2 (6 bases). Deletions cut 1 base from V and 0 bases from J, with 13 bases between. The germline V gene encodes CDR1 SGHRS and CDR2 YFSETQ. This CDR3 has 17 amino acids. The CDR3 bases are TGCGCCAGCAGCTTGCTCCCACTAGCCCCGAACACCGGGGAGCTGTTTTTT. The encoded protein is CASSLLPLAPNTGELFF.

The chain recombines TRBV6-5 with TRBJ1-3; D gene uncertain. Germline CDR1 reads MNHEY; CDR2 reads SVGAGI. The length of the CDR3 is 14 residues. The ends were cut back, 6 bases at V and 0 bases at J, with 9 bases in the middle. CDR3 sequence reads: CASSPGYSGNTIYF. In DNA, the CDR3 is TGTGCCAGCAGCCCCGGGTACTCTGGAAACACCATATATTTT.

In its sample, this clone was seen a few times. The chain combines TRBV4-1 with TRBJ2-7; D is unclear. The CDR3 extends over 14 amino acids. The V end lost 0 bases, the J end lost 4 bases, and 10 bases lay between the germline ends. CDR1 and CDR2 from the germline V gene are MGHRA and YSYEKL. The DNA for the CDR3 is TGCGCCAGCAGCCAAGATGAGAGACTTTACGAGCAGTACTTC. Translated: CASSQDERLYEQYF.

V and J are TRBV11-2 and TRBJ2-2, with D perhaps matching TRBD1 (5 bases). CDR3 length: 15 amino acids. Between the trimmed V and J ends, which lost 2 bases and 0 bases, there was a span of 7 bases. The V gene's germline CDR1 is SGHAT and CDR2 FQNNGV. The DNA for the CDR3 is TGTGCCAGCAGCTTATTACAGGCGAACACCGGGGAGCTGTTTTTT. Its protein is CASSLLQANTGELFF.

This chain joins TRBV5-5 and TRBJ1-1, with D possibly TRBD1 on 6 matching bases. Deletions cut 3 bases from V and 2 bases from J, with 8 bases between. Germline V CDR1 and CDR2: SGHKS, YYEKEE (reference sequence). This CDR3 region has 13 residues. CDR3 bases: TGTGCCAGCAGCTGGGGGGGCAACACTGAAGCTTTCTTT. Protein product: CASSWGGNTEAFF.

The chain uses TRBV2 and TRBJ1-2; D call uncertain. The CDR3 extends over 12 amino acids. The germline V gene encodes CDR1 SNHLY and CDR2 FYNNEI. V lost 3 bases and J 13 bases, leaving 15 bases between the germline ends. CDR3 DNA sequence: TGTGCCAGCAGTGATTCCTATGGGTCGTGCACCTTC. Its translation is CASSDSYGSCTF. Variable domain in full (rest from reference TRBV2 and TRBJ1-2): EPEVTQTPSHQVTQMGQEVILRCVPISNHLYFYWYRQILGQKVEFLVSFYNNEISEKSEIFDDQFSVERPDGSNFTLKIRSTKLEDSAMYFCASSDSYGSCTFGSGTRLTVV.

V gene TRBV5-6 combines with J gene TRBJ1-1, with TRBD1 matching 9 bases. The CDR3 sequence is 13 residues long. Germline CDR1 is SGHDT and CDR2 is YYEEEE. V was clipped by 4 bases and J by 7 bases; unmatched bases: 5. The CDR3 sequence: CASSPGTGIEAFF. In DNA form, the CDR3 reads TGTGCCAGCAGCCCCGGGACAGGGATTGAAGCTTTCTTT.

The table lists this clone with a count of one. V and J are TRBV7-9 and TRBJ2-1, with TRBD2 matching 15 bases. CDR3 size: 18 residues. V dropped 5 bases and J dropped 1; count of bases not matched to a gene: 6. CDR1 is SEHNR, CDR2 FQNEAQ, per germline (reference sequence). This chain's CDR3 is CASSPGTSGGKSYNEQFF. In DNA, the CDR3 is TGTGCCAGCAGCCCTGGGACTAGCGGGGGGAAATCCTACAATGAGCAGTTCTTC.

The CDR3 loop reads CASSVGQGAAQPQHF. CDR3 nucleotides: TGTGCCAGCAGTGTGGGACAGGGGGCTGCTCAGCCCCAGCATTTT. The chain uses TRBV2 and TRBJ1-5, with 12 bases that match TRBD1. The J segment lost 6 bases and the V segment lost 4 bases, leaving 4 bases of the junction unmatched. Germline lookup yields CDR1 SNHLY and CDR2 FYNNEI. The CDR3 has 15 residues.

The V and J genes are TRBV2 and TRBJ1-2; no clear D. CDR3 length equals 14 residues. Trimming took 2 bases from V and 8 from J, leaving 15 bases between them. Germline V gene sequence: CDR1 SNHLY, CDR2 FYNNEI. This CDR3 reads CASSELGRVRGYTF. The CDR3 coding sequence is TGTGCCAGCAGTGAATTAGGAAGGGTTAGAGGCTACACCTTC. Combining the CDR3 with reference TRBV2 and TRBJ1-2 gives the whole variable domain EPEVTQTPSHQVTQMGQEVILRCVPISNHLYFYWYRQILGQKVEFLVSFYNNEISEKSEIFDDQFSVERPDGSNFTLKIRSTKLEDSAMYFCASSELGRVRGYTFGSGTRLTVV.

This clone was seen a single time. This rearrangement joins TRBV10-2 to TRBJ1-5; 8 bases line up with TRBD1. J gave up 5 bases and V 3 bases, and 6 bases lay outside the gene matches. CDR1 is WSHSY and CDR2 is SAAADI in the germline V gene. The CDR3 has 15 residues. CDR3 bases: TGCGCCAGCAGTGAAGGAAGACAGGGGTATCAGCCCCAGCATTTT. Translation: CASSEGRQGYQPQHF.

The rearrangement links TRBV6-6 to TRBJ2-3; TRBD2 agrees at 8 bases. The CDR3 contains 14 residues. Germline V lookup: CDR1 MNHNY, CDR2 SVGAGI (reference sequence). V lost 6 bases and J lost 6; bases outside the gene matches: 8. CDR3 protein: CASRPGGLSDTQYF. Written as DNA, the CDR3 is TGTGCCAGCAGACCGGGGGGGCTCAGTGATACGCAGTATTTT.

This clone was detected once. The chain joins TRBV7-2 to TRBJ1-6; D ambiguous. The CDR3 covers 14 residues. From germline, CDR1 is SGHTA and CDR2 FQGNSA. Trimming cost V 2 bases and J 7 bases, with 9 bases left between them. For the CDR3, the DNA is TGTGCCAGCAGCTTAAAGGCCCTCAATTCACCCCTCCACTTT. This sequence encodes CASSLKALNSPLHF.

V usage is TRBV2 and J usage is TRBJ1-5; no clear D gene. Trimming shortened V by 6 bases and J by 0 bases, and 15 bases separated the two germline ends. The germline CDR1 and CDR2 sequences are SNHLY and FYNNEI. This CDR3 has 16 amino acids. The CDR3 bases are TGTGCCAGCAGATATACCCCGGGTTATAGCAATCAGCCCCAGCATTTT. Translating gives CASRYTPGYSNQPQHF. Complete variable domain (other parts from reference TRBV2 and TRBJ1-5): EPEVTQTPSHQVTQMGQEVILRCVPISNHLYFYWYRQILGQKVEFLVSFYNNEISEKSEIFDDQFSVERPDGSNFTLKIRSTKLEDSAMYFCASRYTPGYSNQPQHFGDGTRLSIL.

J is TRBJ2-3 and V is TRBV5-8, with D possibly being TRBD1 (6 bases). Trimming took off 4 bases at V and 5 bases at J, with 14 bases between the two ends. CDR1 is SGHTS, CDR2 YDEGEE, per germline. The CDR3 totals 14 residues. The CDR3 bases are TGTGCCAGCAGCGTGATACAGGGCAGAGATACGCAGTATTTT. Amino acid sequence: CASSVIQGRDTQYF.

This clone came up a few times. The J gene is TRBJ2-3, the V gene TRBV6-5; the D call may be TRBD1 or TRBD2 (5 bases each). Germline CDR1 MNHEY, CDR2 SVGAGI. The ends were cut back, 4 bases at V and 0 bases at J, with 11 bases in the middle. The CDR3 contains 15 residues. For the CDR3, the DNA is TGTGCCAGCAGTTTGTTAGGGACCAGCACAGATACGCAGTATTTT. It translates to CASSLLGTSTDTQYF.

The rearrangement links TRBV4-3 to TRBJ1-2; TRBD1 aligns across 9 bases. This CDR3 is built from 16 residues. The junction had 6 bases not matched to a gene; V was cut back by 0 bases and J by 4 bases. Looked up from germline, CDR1 is LGHNA and CDR2 is YSLEER. The CDR3 nucleotides read TGCGCCAGCAGCCAAGATCGACAGGGGGTCGGCTATGGCTACACCTTC. Translated: CASSQDRQGVGYGYTF.

The chain links TRBV5-6 to TRBJ2-7, with 9 positions matching TRBD1. This CDR3 has 15 residues. With V trimmed by 3 bases and J by 3 bases, 7 bases remained unmatched. Germline CDR1 reads SGHDT; CDR2 reads YYEEEE. The CDR3 is CASSWVRDRDYEQYF. The CDR3 DNA sequence: TGTGCCAGCAGCTGGGTCCGGGACAGGGACTACGAGCAGTACTTC. The full variable domain, with the rest looked up from reference TRBV5-6 and TRBJ2-7, is DAGVTQSPTHLIKTRGQQVTLRCSPKSGHDTVSWYQQALGQGPQFIFQYYEEEERQRGNFPDRFSGHQFPNYSSELNVNALLLGDSALYLCASSWVRDRDYEQYFGPGTRLTVT.

This sequence joins TRBV7-8 and TRBJ1-1; 7 positions agree with TRBD1. From germline, CDR1 is SGHVS and CDR2 FQNEAQ. The length of the CDR3 is 15 residues. V dropped 5 bases and J dropped 7; count of bases not matched to a gene: 13. CDR3 in DNA: TGTGCCAGCAGCGCCCTTAACAGGGGTCGGAGTGAAGCTTTCTTT. This sequence encodes CASSALNRGRSEAFF.